This TCR beta chain was recovered during a study of tumor-infiltrating lymphocytes in primary liver carcinoma. Study context: Ranging in age from 30 to 69 years, the patients were men and women. Tumor lesions were T1-T3 N0M0 and spanned roughly 4 to 10 cm. Overall study results and limits: Tumor-adjacent and tumor-blood pairs overlapped less than tumor region pairs did. Blood's top-250-clone fraction was significantly lower than that of tumors (p = 0.039).

The CDR3 spans 14 residues. Trimming took 0 bases from V and 3 from J, leaving 5 bases between them. CDR1 MGHRA and CDR2 YSYEKL come from the germline V gene. This clonotype occurred many times. Its matching antigen is unknown. Germline DNA was extracted too, while blood RNA derived from unsorted whole blood. TCR beta cDNA came from about 0.55 ug total RNA, primed with a constant-region primer. Generation of the TCR beta libraries relied on three nested multiplex PCR rounds using slightly modified ARM-PCR. TRBV1-TRBV30 forward primers paired with a C-beta reverse primer were used in the first two PCR rounds, which ran approximately 10 cycles each. Using its own MiXCR run on the multiplex PCR reads, TCRdb lists one record per CDR3 protein. The sample yields 300,000 to 350,000 distinct CDR3 sequences, about 65% seen once.

The source material was peripheral blood. This sequence joins TRBV4-1 and TRBJ1-4; D gene uncertain. The receptor's source is a middle-aged man with primary liver carcinoma and hepatitis B virus infection. The DNA for the CDR3 is TGCGCCAGCAGCCAAGAATGGGCTAATGAAAAACTGTTTTTT. Encoded protein: CASSQEWANEKLFF.